These 12 T cell receptor beta chains were sequenced from one sample in a study of cytomegalovirus exposure and HLA in healthy donors. This table comes from immunoSEQ multiplex PCR, and its TCRdb copy is limited to in-frame clones, with some not included. There are approximately 73,000 clones in the sample; roughly 95% occur only once, and over 3% lies in the top ten. The specimen sequenced was PBMCs. These receptor sequences come from a man between 18 and 35 years old in good health and CMV-seronegative.

The chain is built from TRBV6-1 and TRBJ1-1, with 7 bases identical to TRBD1. Germline V lookup: CDR1 MNHNS, CDR2 SASEGT. CDR3 size: 14 residues. After removal of 4 bases from V and 1 base from J, the junction contained 3 bases not matched to a gene. CDR3 DNA: TGTGCCAGCAGTGTAGGACAGGAGAACACTGAAGCTTTCTTT. Translation gives CASSVGQENTEAFF.

The V call is TRBV5-4, the J call TRBJ2-1, with D possibly being TRBD1 (5 bases). The CDR3 contains 16 residues. Germline CDR1 and CDR2: SGHNT and YYREEE (reference sequence). V was shortened by 4 bases and J by 0 bases, with 14 bases between the two germline ends. CDR3 sequence: CASSPAQVSSYNEQFF. The DNA of the CDR3 is TGTGCCAGCAGCCCGGCACAGGTAAGCTCCTACAATGAGCAGTTCTTC. The full variable domain, completed using reference TRBV5-4 and TRBJ2-1, is ETGVTQSPTHLIKTRGQQVTLRCSSQSGHNTVSWYQQALGQGPQFIFQYYREEENGRGNFPPRFSGLQFPNYSSELNVNALELDDSALYLCASSPAQVSSYNEQFFGPGTRLTVL.

The chain carries TRBV7-2 and TRBJ1-2; D gene unclear. This CDR3 has 13 amino acids. The V end was cut by 3 bases, the J end by 2 bases, with 7 bases between. Germline V CDR1 and CDR2: SGHTA, FQGNSA. The CDR3 coding sequence is TGTGCCAGCAGCTTTTCCGTGAACTATGGCTACACCTTC. This encodes CASSFSVNYGYTF.

This clone was seen more than once but under ten times. The J gene is TRBJ2-5, the V gene TRBV7-8; D gene ambiguous. The germline V gene encodes CDR1 SGHVS and CDR2 FQNEAQ. Deletions cut 5 bases from V and 1 base from J, with 11 bases between. CDR3 length: 14 amino acids. The CDR3 DNA sequence: TGTGCCAGCAGCCCCGTTAGTAGCCAAGAGACCCAGTACTTC. Translated: CASSPVSSQETQYF. The variable domain in full, completed from reference TRBV7-8 and TRBJ2-5, reads GAGVSQSPRYKVAKRGQDVALRCDPISGHVSLFWYQQALGQGPEFLTYFQNEAQLDKSGLPSDRFFAERPEGSVSTLKIQRTQQEDSAVYLCASSPVSSQETQYFGPGTRLLVL.

The chain uses TRBV28 and TRBJ1-3; D is ambiguous. The germline gives CDR1 MDHEN, CDR2 SYDVKM. The CDR3 runs 11 residues. The V and J ends lost 8 bases and 6 bases respectively, with 8 bases between them. CDR3 sequence: CASGWANTIYF. CDR3 DNA sequence: TGTGCCAGCGGTTGGGCAAACACCATATATTTT.

The chain is built from TRBV30 and TRBJ1-3, with D perhaps TRBD1 (5 bases). The CDR3 contains 14 residues. Germline lookup yields CDR1 GTSNPN and CDR2 SVGIG (reference sequence). The V gene lost 1 base and the J gene lost 2 bases, with 9 bases spanning the gap. The DNA of the CDR3 is TGTGCCTGGAGTGAGGGGCGGACTGGAAACACCATATATTTT. It translates to CAWSEGRTGNTIYF.

V and J are TRBV29-1 and TRBJ1-1; the D is unclear. Germline V CDR1 and CDR2: SQVTM, ANQGSEA. Trimming left V 3 bases short and J 5 bases short, with 13 bases between. The CDR3 extends over 13 amino acids. CDR3 loop: CSVDHGGITEAFF. The DNA for the CDR3 is TGCAGCGTTGACCACGGAGGAATAACTGAAGCTTTCTTT.

V gene TRBV28 combines with J gene TRBJ2-7; 9 bases align to TRBD1. V trimming: 6 bases; J trimming: 3 bases; junction bases outside the gene matches: 6. In germline, CDR1 is MDHEN, CDR2 SYDVKM. CDR3 length equals 14 residues. The CDR3 reads CASRGDRGNYEQYF. The CDR3 bases are TGTGCCAGCAGGGGAGACAGGGGGAACTACGAGCAGTACTTC.

This chain links TRBV7-6 with TRBJ1-4, with 10 positions matching TRBD1. The ends lost 6 bases at V and 5 bases at J; junction bases unmatched: 3. The CDR3 loop spans 14 amino acids. The germline CDR1 and CDR2 sequences are SGHVS and FNYEAQ. The CDR3 nucleotides are TGTGCCAGCAGGCCGGGACAGGGGAATGAAAAACTGTTTTTT. Protein product: CASRPGQGNEKLFF.

This chain joins TRBV7-8 and TRBJ2-7, with TRBD1 matching 8 bases. Germline V CDR1 and CDR2: SGHVS, FQNEAQ. After removal of 5 bases from V and 2 bases from J, the junction contained 8 bases not matched to a gene. The CDR3 runs to 15 residues. CDR3 DNA sequence: TGTGCCAGCAGCACACCGGGACAGGCAACCTACGAGCAGTACTTC. Amino acids: CASSTPGQATYEQYF.

CDR3 in DNA: TGTGCCAGCAGCTGGGACCCGGGACAACGGGGAACTGAAGCTTTCTTT. The encoded protein is CASSWDPGQRGTEAFF. J is TRBJ1-1 and V is TRBV5-5; TRBD1 is a possible D gene (6 bases). Germline CDR1 reads SGHKS; CDR2 reads YYEKEE (reference sequence). The CDR3 has 16 amino acids. Trimming pared 3 bases from V and 5 bases from J, leaving 20 bases between.

The chain employs TRBV19 and TRBJ1-4, with 7 bases that match TRBD1. V shed 10 bases and J 2 bases; nucleotides not matched to a gene: 7. The CDR3 sequence is 14 residues long. Germline values: CDR1 LNHDA, CDR2 SQIVND (reference sequence). Written as DNA, the CDR3 is TGTGCCACCAACCTGGGACAGACTAATGAAAAACTGTTTTTT. It specifies CATNLGQTNEKLFF.